The next 20 T cell receptor beta chains were all read from a single sample in a study of cytomegalovirus exposure and HLA in healthy donors. TCRdb's table, derived via immunoSEQ multiplex PCR, lists solely in-frame clones and lacks some. The sample lists 150,000 to 200,000 clones; approximately 87% were seen once. The specimen sequenced was PBMCs. Every receptor here comes from a woman in her twenties or thirties in good health and CMV-seronegative.

This clone is a singleton in its sample. The rearrangement uses TRBV10-2 and TRBJ2-7; unclear D gene. V was cut by 4 bases and J by 2 bases, with 12 bases left in between. The CDR3 is 14 amino acids. In germline, CDR1 is WSHSY, CDR2 SAAADI. The CDR3 sequence: CASSVGLSTYEQYF. The CDR3 nucleotides are TGCGCCAGCAGTGTTGGGTTGAGCACCTACGAGCAGTACTTC.

This rearrangement joins TRBV28 to TRBJ2-3, with TRBD2 matching 11 bases. V was pared by 3 bases and J by 2 bases, with 7 bases of the junction left unmatched. This CDR3 has 17 residues. CDR1 MDHEN and CDR2 SYDVKM come from the germline V gene. This CDR3 is CASSFIHSGRDTDTQYF. The CDR3 DNA sequence: TGTGCCAGCAGTTTTATCCATAGCGGGAGGGACACAGATACGCAGTATTTT.

This rearrangement joins TRBV29-1 to TRBJ2-7; TRBD1 is a possible D gene (6 bases). CDR1 SQVTM and CDR2 ANQGSEA come from the germline V gene. The ends were cut back, 7 bases at V and 2 bases at J, with 12 bases in the middle. The CDR3 is made up of 12 amino acids. The CDR3 nucleotides are TGCAGCGCCGTGGACAGACCCTACGAGCAGTACTTC. Amino acids: CSAVDRPYEQYF.

The gene calls are TRBV7-9 and TRBJ1-3; TRBD1 matches at 9 bases. CDR1 and CDR2 from the germline V gene are SEHNR and FQNEAQ (reference sequence). This CDR3 is 16 amino acids long. Trimming cost V 5 bases and J 4 bases; bases outside gene matches: 9. The CDR3 DNA reads TGTGCCAGCAGCCCGCAGACAGGGGGTCCAGGAAACACCATATATTTT. Translated, it gives CASSPQTGGPGNTIYF.

The rearrangement links TRBV27 to TRBJ2-5, with D possibly TRBD1 on 6 matching bases. V lost 8 bases and J 5 bases, leaving 18 bases between the germline ends. Germline CDR1 MNHEY, CDR2 SMNVEV (reference sequence). This CDR3 is built from 14 residues. CDR3 loop: CASARTVWGETQYF. Written as DNA, the CDR3 is TGTGCCAGCGCCCGGACAGTATGGGGGGAGACCCAGTACTTC.

The gene calls are TRBV6-5 and TRBJ1-1; D is ambiguous. CDR1 is MNHEY and CDR2 is SVGAGI in the germline V gene. CDR3 length: 13 amino acids. Trimming left V 5 bases short and J 0 bases short, with 7 bases between. CDR3 DNA: TGTGCCAGCAGTGCGACACTGAACACTGAAGCTTTCTTT. This gives the protein CASSATLNTEAFF.

This CDR3 is CASSLARSLDNNEQFF. The CDR3, as DNA: TGTGCCAGCAGCTTAGCAAGGAGTCTGGATAACAATGAGCAGTTCTTC. V and J are TRBV7-6 and TRBJ2-1; D gene ambiguous. Trimming took 0 bases from V and 5 from J, leaving 14 bases between them. CDR3 length: 16 amino acids. Looked up from germline, CDR1 is SGHVS and CDR2 is FNYEAQ.

V is TRBV12-5 and J is TRBJ2-3, with D perhaps TRBD1 (5 bases). The CDR3 is made up of 16 amino acids. The V and J ends lost 0 bases and 3 bases respectively, with 13 bases between them. Per the germline V gene, CDR1 is LGHNT and CDR2 is FRNRAP. CDR3 DNA: TGTGCTAGTGGTTTGGTACGAAGGGGCGCAACAGATACGCAGTATTTT. Translating gives CASGLVRRGATDTQYF.

J is TRBJ1-2 and V is TRBV29-1; 8 positions match TRBD1. The CDR3 consists of 13 residues. Germline V gene sequence: CDR1 SQVTM, CDR2 ANQGSEA. The V gene end was trimmed by 6 bases and the J gene end by 4 bases; junction bases not matched to a gene: 7. Here the CDR3 DNA reads TGCAGCGTAAAGGACAGGGAGACCTATGGCTACACCTTC. The encoded protein is CSVKDRETYGYTF.

The chain carries TRBV6-7 and TRBJ2-2, with 9 bases matching TRBD2. TRBV6-7 is an open reading frame whose function is uncertain. The CDR3 is 17 residues long. V trimming: 5 bases; J trimming: 0 bases; junction bases outside the gene matches: 7. The CDR3 region has the DNA TGTGCCAGCAGTACGCAAGCGGGAGGCCCGAACACCGGGGAGCTGTTTTTT. It is translated as CASSTQAGGPNTGELFF.

The chain's CDR3 is CASTSTGGNTEAFF. CDR3 nucleotide sequence: TGTGCCAGTACCTCGACAGGGGGTAACACTGAAGCTTTCTTT. The chain combines TRBV19 with TRBJ1-1; 9 positions agree with TRBD1. The germline CDR1 and CDR2 sequences are LNHDA and SQIVND (reference sequence). V lost 7 bases to trimming and J lost 2 bases; unmatched junction nucleotides: 5. The CDR3 has 14 residues.

This sequence joins TRBV2 and TRBJ2-5; 13 bases map to TRBD2. There are 15 residues in the CDR3. Trimming took 5 bases from V and 5 from J; bases not matched to a gene: 5. Germline V gene lookup returns CDR1 SNHLY and CDR2 FYNNEI. The CDR3 here is CASSPTSGRVETQYF. The CDR3 nucleotides read TGTGCCAGCAGTCCCACTAGCGGGAGGGTCGAGACCCAGTACTTC.

The CDR3 nucleotides are TGTGCCAGCAGCTTAAGCGGGGGAGAGACCCAGTACTTC. Translated, it gives CASSLSGGETQYF. The V call is TRBV11-2, the J call TRBJ2-5; 8 bases line up with TRBD2. Germline V gene sequence: CDR1 SGHAT, CDR2 FQNNGV. This CDR3 is 13 amino acids long. V shed 2 bases, J shed 4 bases, and the junction held 0 bases outside the gene matches.

V is TRBV4-3 and J is TRBJ2-1; the match to TRBD2 covers 11 bases. The germline V gene has CDR1 LGHNA and CDR2 YSLEER. Trimming removed 2 bases from V and 7 bases from J; junction bases left unmatched: 4. The CDR3 runs 15 residues. CDR3 region: CASSQKIAGGNEQFF. In DNA form, the CDR3 reads TGCGCCAGCAGCCAAAAAATAGCGGGGGGGAATGAGCAGTTCTTC.

The chain combines TRBV2 with TRBJ2-1, with D maybe TRBD2 (6 bases). The germline V and J ends were trimmed by 5 bases and 16 bases, with 24 bases remaining between them. Germline CDR1 reads SNHLY; CDR2 reads FYNNEI. The CDR3 sequence is 14 residues long. The CDR3 nucleotides read TGTGCCAGCAGTCCAGTCCCTAGCGACCCTCGCGTATTCTTC. Its protein product is CASSPVPSDPRVFF.

This chain connects TRBV7-6 to TRBJ1-1; no clear D gene. CDR1 is SGHVS and CDR2 is FNYEAQ in the germline V gene. The CDR3 spans 13 residues. With 1 base removed from V and 1 base from J, the gap between germline ends came to 4 bases. The CDR3 spells CASSLGKNTEAFF. The CDR3 nucleotides read TGTGCCAGCAGCTTAGGGAAGAACACTGAAGCTTTCTTT.

The rearrangement joins TRBV20-1 to TRBJ2-7; D is uncertain. There are 11 residues in the CDR3. Germline V gene sequence: CDR1 DFQATT, CDR2 SNEGSKA (reference sequence). Trimming left V 5 bases short and J 3 bases short, with 8 bases between. CDR3 sequence (DNA): TGCAGTGCTCCGAACCTCTACGAGCAGTACTTC. Amino acids: CSAPNLYEQYF.

The chain carries TRBV6-1 and TRBJ2-7; 7 nucleotides align to TRBD2. CDR1 is MNHNS, CDR2 SASEGT, per germline. The CDR3 has 12 amino acids. Trimming at V came to 10 bases and at J to 2 bases, leaving 5 bases not matched to a gene. CDR3 amino acids: CATAGDTYEQYF. The CDR3 DNA reads as TGTGCCACGGCGGGAGATACCTACGAGCAGTACTTC.

V usage is TRBV2 and J usage is TRBJ2-6, with no clear D. Trimming shortened V by 7 bases and J by 1 base, and 11 bases separated the two germline ends. CDR1 is SNHLY and CDR2 is FYNNEI in the germline V gene. The CDR3 loop spans 15 amino acids. In nucleotides, the CDR3 is TGTGCCAGCATGGGTAGGTCTTCTGGGGCCAACGTCCTGACTTTC. Its protein product is CASMGRSSGANVLTF.

J is TRBJ1-1 and V is TRBV30; 7 nucleotides line up with TRBD1. The germline V gene encodes CDR1 GTSNPN and CDR2 SVGIG (reference sequence). This CDR3 spans 13 amino acids. With 0 bases clipped from V and 4 bases from J, the junction kept 2 bases outside the gene matches. CDR3 DNA: TGTGCCTGGAGTGTAAACAGGGGCACTGAAGCTTTCTTT. It codes for CAWSVNRGTEAFF.